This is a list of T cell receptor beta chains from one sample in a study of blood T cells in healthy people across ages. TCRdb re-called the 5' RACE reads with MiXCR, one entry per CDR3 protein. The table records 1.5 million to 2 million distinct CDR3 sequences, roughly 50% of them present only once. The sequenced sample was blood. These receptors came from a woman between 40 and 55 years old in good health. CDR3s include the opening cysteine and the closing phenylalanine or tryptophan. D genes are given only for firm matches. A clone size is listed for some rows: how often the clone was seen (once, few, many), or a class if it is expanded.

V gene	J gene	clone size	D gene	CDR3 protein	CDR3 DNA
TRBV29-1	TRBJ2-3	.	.	CSVITPRVDTQYF	TGCAGCGTGATCACCCCAAGAGTAGATACGCAGTATTTT
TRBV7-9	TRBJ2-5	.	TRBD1	CASSLMTGSETQYF	TGTGCCAGCAGCTTGATGACAGGGAGTGAGACCCAGTACTTC
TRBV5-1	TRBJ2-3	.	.	CASSHGTPRTDTQYF	TGCGCCAGCAGCCACGGGACCCCGCGCACAGATACGCAGTATTTT
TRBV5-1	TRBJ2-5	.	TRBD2	CASSLGATSGGKETQYF	TGCGCCAGCAGCCTCGGCGCGACTAGCGGGGGAAAAGAGACCCAGTACTTC
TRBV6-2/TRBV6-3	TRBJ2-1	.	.	CASSYFQNEQFF	TGTGCCAGCAGTTATTTTCAGAATGAGCAGTTCTTC
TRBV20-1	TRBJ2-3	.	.	CSATLLTGKPSTDTQYF	TGCAGTGCTACCCTCCTTACGGGGAAACCTAGCACAGATACGCAGTATTTT
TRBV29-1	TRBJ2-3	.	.	CSVVRGVTDTQYF	TGCAGCGTTGTTAGGGGCGTCACAGATACGCAGTATTTT
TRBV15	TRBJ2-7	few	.	CATSRDPQGPYEQYF	TGTGCCACCAGCAGAGATCCCCAGGGGCCCTACGAGCAGTACTTC
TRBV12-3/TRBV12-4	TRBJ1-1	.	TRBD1	CASSSRGQGDTEAFF	TGTGCCAGCAGTTCCCGCGGACAGGGAGACACTGAAGCTTTCTTT
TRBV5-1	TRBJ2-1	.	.	CATRVENYNEQFF	TGCGCCACCAGGGTGGAGAACTACAATGAGCAGTTCTTC
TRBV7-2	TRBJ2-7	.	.	CASSSFAHTNGYF	TGTGCCAGCAGCTCCTTCGCGCATACCAACGGGTACTTC
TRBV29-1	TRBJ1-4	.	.	CSVRLGNEKLFF	TGCAGCGTTCGTCTTGGTAATGAAAAACTGTTTTTT
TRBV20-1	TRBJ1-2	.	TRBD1	CSARPGQGIRDYGYTF	TGCAGTGCTAGACCGGGACAGGGTATAAGGGACTATGGCTACACCTTC
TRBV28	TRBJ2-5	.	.	CASRTRQAPQETQYF	TGTGCCAGCCGTACCAGACAGGCGCCACAAGAGACCCAGTACTTC
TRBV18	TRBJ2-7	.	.	CASSQSRTPPFYEQYF	TGTGCCAGCTCACAATCGAGGACACCTCCTTTCTACGAGCAGTACTTC
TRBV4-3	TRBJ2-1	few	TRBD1	CASSTRDRGYNEQFF	TGCGCCAGCTCGACGCGGGACAGGGGTTACAATGAGCAGTTCTTC
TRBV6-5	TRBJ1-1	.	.	CASSYSLDSNTEAFF	TGTGCCAGCAGTTACTCATTAGATTCGAACACTGAAGCTTTCTTT
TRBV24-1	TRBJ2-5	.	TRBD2	CATSELAEKETQYF	TGTGCCACCAGTGAACTAGCGGAAAAAGAGACCCAGTACTTC
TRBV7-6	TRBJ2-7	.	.	CASSLAWGLEQYF	TGTGCCAGCAGCTTAGCGTGGGGCCTCGAGCAGTACTTC
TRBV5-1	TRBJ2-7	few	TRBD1	CASSSPRTGGYEQYF	TGCGCCAGCAGCTCCCCGAGGACAGGGGGCTACGAGCAGTACTTC
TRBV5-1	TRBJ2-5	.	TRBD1	CASSLRTGGIETQYF	TGCGCCAGCAGCTTGAGGACAGGGGGCATTGAGACCCAGTACTTC
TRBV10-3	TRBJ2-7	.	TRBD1	CAIRDRGYEQYF	TGTGCCATCCGGGACAGGGGCTACGAGCAGTACTTC
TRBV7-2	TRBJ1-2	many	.	CASSLVGGKVNGYTF	TGTGCCAGCAGCTTAGTCGGGGGGAAGGTTAATGGCTACACCTTC
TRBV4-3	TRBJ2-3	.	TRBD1	CASSQDRTGGTGGTDTQYF	TGCGCCAGCAGCCAAGACAGGACAGGGGGCACCGGTGGTACAGATACGCAGTATTTT
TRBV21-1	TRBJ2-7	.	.	CASTGTGGEQYF	TGTGCCAGCACCGGGACAGGGGGCGAGCAGTACTTC
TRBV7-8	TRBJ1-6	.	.	CASSLAGPSPLHF	TGTGCCAGCAGCTTAGCGGGGCCTTCACCCCTCCACTTT
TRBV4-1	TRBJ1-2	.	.	CASSQDRSSHGYTF	TGCGCCAGCAGCCAAGATCGTAGCAGCCATGGCTACACCTTC
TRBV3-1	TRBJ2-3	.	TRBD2	CASSQRAGGPPDTQYF	TGTGCCAGCAGCCAAAGGGCGGGGGGGCCCCCAGATACGCAGTATTTT
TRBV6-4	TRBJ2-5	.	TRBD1	CASSDRDRAEQYF	TGTGCCAGCAGTGACAGGGACAGGGCTGAGCAGTACTTC
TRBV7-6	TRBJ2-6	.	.	CASSPQGSGGTNVLTF	TGTGCCAGCAGCCCACAGGGCTCCGGTGGGACCAACGTCCTGACTTTC
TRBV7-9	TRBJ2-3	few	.	CASSLVLANTDTQYF	TGTGCCAGCAGCTTAGTTCTTGCGAACACAGATACGCAGTATTTT
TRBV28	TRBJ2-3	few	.	CASTRTGEAQNTQYF	TGTGCCAGCACCAGAACGGGGGAGGCACAAAATACGCAGTATTTT
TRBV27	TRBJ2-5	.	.	CASSLRAQGWKTQYF	TGTGCCAGCAGTTTGAGAGCCCAAGGGTGGAAGACCCAGTACTTC
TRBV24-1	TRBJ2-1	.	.	CATSDPDSNEQFF	TGTGCCACCAGTGATCCCGACAGTAATGAGCAGTTCTTC
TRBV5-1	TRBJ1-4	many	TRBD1	CASSLGTANEKLFF	TGCGCCAGCAGCCTAGGGACAGCTAATGAAAAACTGTTTTTT
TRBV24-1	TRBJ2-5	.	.	CATSDARPRVKKTQYF	TGTGCCACCAGTGATGCCCGGCCCAGGGTGAAGAAGACCCAGTACTTC
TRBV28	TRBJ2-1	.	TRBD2	CASSFNSGLAGVDEQFF	TGTGCCAGCAGTTTTAACTCGGGACTAGCGGGGGTTGACGAGCAGTTCTTC
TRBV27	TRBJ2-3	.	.	CASSSLPGGDTDTQYF	TGTGCCAGCAGTTCCCTGCCAGGGGGGGACACAGATACGCAGTATTTT
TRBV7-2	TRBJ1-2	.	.	CASSLGAYYGYTF	TGTGCCAGCAGCTTAGGGGCTTACTATGGCTACACCTTC
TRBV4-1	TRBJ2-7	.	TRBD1	CASSQVPGGFPYEQYF	TGCGCCAGCAGCCAAGTCCCAGGGGGCTTTCCCTACGAGCAGTACTTC
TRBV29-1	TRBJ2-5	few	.	CSVVDVETQYF	TGCAGCGTTGTAGACGTAGAGACCCAGTACTTC
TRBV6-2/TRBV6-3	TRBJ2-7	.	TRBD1	CASSRLDRALAQYF	TGTGCCAGCAGCCGACTCGACAGGGCCCTTGCCCAGTACTTC
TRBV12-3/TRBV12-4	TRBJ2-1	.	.	CASSLRPSDYNEQFF	TGTGCCAGCAGTTTGAGGCCTAGTGACTACAATGAGCAGTTCTTC
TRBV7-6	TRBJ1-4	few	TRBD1	CASSLSRTGTNEKLFF	TGTGCCAGCAGCTTATCGAGGACAGGGACTAATGAAAAACTGTTTTTT
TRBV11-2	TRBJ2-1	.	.	CASSFTGSCNEQFF	TGTGCCAGCAGTTTTACTGGCTCCTGCAATGAGCAGTTCTTC
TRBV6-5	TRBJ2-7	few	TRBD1	CASSPDRVREQYF	TGTGCCAGCAGTCCGGACAGGGTGAGAGAGCAGTACTTC
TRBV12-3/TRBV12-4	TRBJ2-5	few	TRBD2	CASSLGLAGGRPQYF	TGTGCCAGCAGTTTGGGACTAGCGGGGGGACGCCCCCAGTACTTC
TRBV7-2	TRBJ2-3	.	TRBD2	CASSSSSVAGVADTQYF	TGTGCCAGCAGCTCCTCATCGGTAGCGGGGGTAGCAGATACGCAGTATTTT
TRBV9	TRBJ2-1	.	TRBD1	CASSVAQGARETQFF	TGTGCCAGCAGCGTAGCACAGGGGGCACGGGAGACCCAGTTCTTC
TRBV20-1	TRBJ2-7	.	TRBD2	CSARVEAGRAGGYEQYF	TGCAGTGCTAGAGTAGAGGCTGGACGAGCGGGGGGATACGAGCAGTACTTC
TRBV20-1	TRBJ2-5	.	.	CSAEVRADWTETQYF	TGCAGTGCTGAGGTCCGGGCTGACTGGACGGAGACCCAGTACTTC
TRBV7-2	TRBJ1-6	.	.	CASSLLMPGGSNSPLHF	TGTGCCAGCAGCTTACTAATGCCTGGGGGGAGTAATTCACCCCTCCACTTT
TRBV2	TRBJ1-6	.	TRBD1	CASSETGVGSPLHF	TGTGCCAGCAGTGAAACAGGGGTCGGGTCACCCCTCCACTTT
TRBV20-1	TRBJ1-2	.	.	CSARGASLYGYTF	TGCAGTGCTAGAGGTGCCAGCCTCTATGGCTACACCTTC
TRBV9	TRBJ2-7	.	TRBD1	CARRTGRYEQYF	TGTGCCAGAAGGACAGGGCGCTACGAGCAGTACTTC
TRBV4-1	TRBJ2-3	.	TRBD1	CASSPGTGVYDTQYF	TGCGCCAGCAGCCCCGGGACAGGGGTTTACGATACGCAGTATTTT
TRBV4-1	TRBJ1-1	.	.	CASSELPHTEAFF	TGCGCCAGCTCCGAACTCCCCCACACTGAAGCTTTCTTT
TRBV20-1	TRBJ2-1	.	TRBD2	CSAGAGTYEQFF	TGCAGTGCCGGAGCGGGGACCTATGAGCAGTTCTTC
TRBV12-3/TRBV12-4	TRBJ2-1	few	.	CASTEEALSYNEQFF	TGTGCCAGCACCGAGGAGGCCCTCTCCTACAATGAGCAGTTCTTC